In this sample, the clone carrying this TCR beta chain turned up many times. Its target is unknown. The data were obtained in a study of T cells in Graves' hyperthyroidism and ophthalmopathy. Study-wide results and limits: Ophthalmopathy prediction by the model preceded onset by a median approximately six months.

There are 15 residues in the CDR3. The germline V gene has CDR1 SNHLY and CDR2 FYNNEI. The junction had 8 bases not matched to a gene; V was cut back by 5 bases and J by 5 bases. Regions amplified from RNA transcripts were the TCR beta CDR3 regions. With the HTBI primer set, the TCR CDR3 went through a first round of RT-PCR. Using its own MiXCR run on the multiplex PCR reads, TCRdb lists one record per CDR3 protein. The sample has 550,000 to 650,000 distinct CDR3 sequences; 14% are singletons. Progressors' blood was drawn at hyperthyroidism diagnosis, before ophthalmopathy symptoms. This chain connects TRBV2 to TRBJ2-5; 10 positions agree with TRBD2. The receptor's source is a woman between 25 and 40 years old with Graves' hyperthyroidism that later progressed to Graves' ophthalmopathy. Sequenced input: blood. CDR3: CASSSGLAVGETQYF. The DNA of the CDR3 is TGTGCCAGCAGTTCCGGACTAGCGGTCGGCGAGACCCAGTACTTC. The complete variable domain, with remaining parts taken from reference TRBV2 and TRBJ2-5, reads EPEVTQTPSHQVTQMGQEVILRCVPISNHLYFYWYRQILGQKVEFLVSFYNNEISEKSEIFDDQFSVERPDGSNFTLKIRSTKLEDSAMYFCASSSGLAVGETQYFGPGTRLLVL.